This T cell receptor beta chain was sequenced in a study of PD-1 blockade in classical Hodgkin lymphoma. Whole-study context: The study gave patients nivolumab 3 mg/kg intravenously every 2 weeks. Study-level findings and limits: Excluded were patients who started nivolumab under 1 year after ASCT, a group that had lower diversity.

Sample time point: cycle 4 day 1 (C4D1), after five to seven weeks of nivolumab. All trial patients relapsed after autologous stem cell transplantation. Trimming cost V 4 bases and J 5 bases, with 12 bases left between them. This CDR3 is built from 13 residues. CDR1 is SGHKS, CDR2 YYEKEE, per germline (reference sequence). The protocol was immunoSEQ multiplex PCR, while the TCRdb copy is restricted to in-frame clones and leaves out a portion. The top ten hold roughly 30% of the sample, which has thousands of clones, over 80% seen once. In regard to this clone: As yet, its antigen is unknown.

The chain links TRBV5-5 to TRBJ2-5; D unclear. The input for sequencing was peripheral blood mononuclear cells (PBMCs), taken before the fourth cycle of nivolumab. The origin of this receptor is a human donor with classical Hodgkin lymphoma. The CDR3 region has the DNA TGTGCCAGCAGCCTTGGGCCCTTGGAGACCCAGTACTTC. It translates to CASSLGPLETQYF.